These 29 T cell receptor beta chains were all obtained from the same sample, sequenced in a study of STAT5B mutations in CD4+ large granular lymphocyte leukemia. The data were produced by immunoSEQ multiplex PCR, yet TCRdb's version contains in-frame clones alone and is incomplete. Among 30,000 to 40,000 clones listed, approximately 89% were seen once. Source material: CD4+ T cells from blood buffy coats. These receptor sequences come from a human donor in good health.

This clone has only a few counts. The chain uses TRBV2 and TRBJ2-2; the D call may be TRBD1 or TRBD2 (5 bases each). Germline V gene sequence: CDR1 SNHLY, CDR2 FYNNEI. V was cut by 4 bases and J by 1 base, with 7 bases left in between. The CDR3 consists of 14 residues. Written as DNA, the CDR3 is TGTGCCAGCAGTGTGAGGGGGAACACCGGGGAGCTGTTTTTT. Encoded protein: CASSVRGNTGELFF.

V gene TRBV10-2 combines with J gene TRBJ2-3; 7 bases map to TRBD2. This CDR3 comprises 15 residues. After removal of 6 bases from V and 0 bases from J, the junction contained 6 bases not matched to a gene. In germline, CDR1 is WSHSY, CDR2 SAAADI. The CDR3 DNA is TGCGCCAGCAGGGGAGGCGGGAGAAGCACAGATACGCAGTATTTT. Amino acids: CASRGGGRSTDTQYF.

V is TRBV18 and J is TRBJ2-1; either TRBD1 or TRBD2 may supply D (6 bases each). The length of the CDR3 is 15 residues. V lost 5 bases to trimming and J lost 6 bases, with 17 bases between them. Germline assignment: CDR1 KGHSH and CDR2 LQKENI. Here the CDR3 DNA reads TGTGCCAGCTCAACAGGGACCGCCGGGGGCAATGAGCAGTTCTTC. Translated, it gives CASSTGTAGGNEQFF.

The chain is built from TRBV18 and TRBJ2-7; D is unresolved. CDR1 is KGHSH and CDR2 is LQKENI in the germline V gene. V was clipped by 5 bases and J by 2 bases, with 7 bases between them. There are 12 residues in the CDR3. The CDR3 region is CASSDGAYEQYF. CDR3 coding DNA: TGTGCCAGCTCAGACGGCGCCTACGAGCAGTACTTC.

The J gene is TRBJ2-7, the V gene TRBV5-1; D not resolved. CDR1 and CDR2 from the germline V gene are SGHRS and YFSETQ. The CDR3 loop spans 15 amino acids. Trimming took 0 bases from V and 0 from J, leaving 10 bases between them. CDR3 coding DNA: TGCGCCAGCAGCTTGGTACCGCAGAGCTCCTACGAGCAGTACTTC. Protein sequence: CASSLVPQSSYEQYF.

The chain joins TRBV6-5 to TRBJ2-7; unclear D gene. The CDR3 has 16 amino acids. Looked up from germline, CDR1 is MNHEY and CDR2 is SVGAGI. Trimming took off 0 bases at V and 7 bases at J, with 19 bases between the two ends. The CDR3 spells CASSYSVNTAPLEQYF. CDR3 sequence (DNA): TGTGCCAGCAGTTACTCTGTTAACACGGCCCCCCTGGAGCAGTACTTC.

The CDR3 loop reads CASSLGPSGQTYGYTF. The CDR3 region has the DNA TGTGCCAGCAGCTTAGGACCCTCGGGACAGACCTATGGCTACACCTTC. The chain links TRBV7-8 to TRBJ1-2; 7 nucleotides agree with TRBD1. This CDR3 contains 16 residues. Germline lookup yields CDR1 SGHVS and CDR2 FQNEAQ. J lost 4 bases, V lost 1 base, and 9 bases had no gene match.

As DNA, the CDR3 is TGTGCCAGCACCTCGACACAACTTACATACAATGAGCAGTTCTTC. Protein: CASTSTQLTYNEQFF. The chain combines TRBV6-6 with TRBJ2-1, with D hard to call. The CDR3 consists of 15 residues. The V gene's germline CDR1 is MNHNY and CDR2 SVGAGI (reference sequence). V dropped 7 bases and J dropped 4 bases, with 17 bases sitting between them.

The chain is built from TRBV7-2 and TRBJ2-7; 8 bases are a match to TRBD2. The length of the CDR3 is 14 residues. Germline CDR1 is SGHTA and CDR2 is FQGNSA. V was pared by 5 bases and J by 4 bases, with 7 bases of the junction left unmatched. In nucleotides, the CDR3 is TGTGCCAGCAGCCGGGGGGGGGCCGGGTACGAGCAGTACTTC. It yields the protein CASSRGGAGYEQYF.

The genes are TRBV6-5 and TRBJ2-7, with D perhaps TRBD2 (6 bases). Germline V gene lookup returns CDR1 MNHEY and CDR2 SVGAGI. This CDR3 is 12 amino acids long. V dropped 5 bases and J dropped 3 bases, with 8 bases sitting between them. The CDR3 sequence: CASSLGGYEQYF. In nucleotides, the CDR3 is TGTGCCAGCAGTCTGGGAGGCTACGAGCAGTACTTC.

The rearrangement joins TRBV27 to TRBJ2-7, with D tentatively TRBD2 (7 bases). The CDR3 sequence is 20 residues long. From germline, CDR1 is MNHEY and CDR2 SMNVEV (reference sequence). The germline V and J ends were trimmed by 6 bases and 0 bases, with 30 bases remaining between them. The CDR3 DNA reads TGTGCCAGCAGCCGGAATAGTGCAGGGGCGGGACTAAGGTACTCCTACGAGCAGTACTTC. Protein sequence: CASSRNSAGAGLRYSYEQYF.

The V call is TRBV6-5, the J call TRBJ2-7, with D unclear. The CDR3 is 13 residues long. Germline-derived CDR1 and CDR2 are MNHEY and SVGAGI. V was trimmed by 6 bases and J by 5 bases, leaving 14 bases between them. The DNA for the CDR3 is TGTGCCAGCAGCGATCGTTTGGGCGACGAGCAGTACTTC. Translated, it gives CASSDRLGDEQYF.

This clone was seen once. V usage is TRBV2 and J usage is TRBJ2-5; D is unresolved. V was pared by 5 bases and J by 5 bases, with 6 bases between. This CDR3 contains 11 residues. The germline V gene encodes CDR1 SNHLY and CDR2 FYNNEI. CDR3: CASSLGETQYF. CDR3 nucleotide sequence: TGTGCCAGCAGTCTCGGGGAGACCCAGTACTTC. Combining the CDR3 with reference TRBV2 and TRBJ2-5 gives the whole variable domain EPEVTQTPSHQVTQMGQEVILRCVPISNHLYFYWYRQILGQKVEFLVSFYNNEISEKSEIFDDQFSVERPDGSNFTLKIRSTKLEDSAMYFCASSLGETQYFGPGTRLLVL.

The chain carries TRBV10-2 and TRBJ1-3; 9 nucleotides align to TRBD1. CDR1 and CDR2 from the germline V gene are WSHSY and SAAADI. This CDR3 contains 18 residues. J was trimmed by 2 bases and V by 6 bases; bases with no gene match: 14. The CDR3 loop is CASRTGTGRRGAGNTIYF. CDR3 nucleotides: TGCGCCAGCAGGACCGGGACAGGGCGCCGCGGGGCTGGAAACACCATATATTTT.

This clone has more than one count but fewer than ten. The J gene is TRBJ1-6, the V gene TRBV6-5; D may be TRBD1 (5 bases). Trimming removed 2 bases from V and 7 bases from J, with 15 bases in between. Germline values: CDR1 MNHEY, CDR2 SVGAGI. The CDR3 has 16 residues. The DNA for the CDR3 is TGTGCCAGCAGTTACGGGGGTGCAGTTCCCAATTCACCCCTCCACTTT. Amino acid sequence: CASSYGGAVPNSPLHF.

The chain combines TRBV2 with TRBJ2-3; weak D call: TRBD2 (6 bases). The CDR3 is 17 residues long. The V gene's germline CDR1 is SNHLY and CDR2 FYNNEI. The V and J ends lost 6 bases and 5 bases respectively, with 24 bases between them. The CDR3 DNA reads TGTGCCAGCAGCACCAGGAGCGGGCTGTCCCGGAGAGATACGCAGTATTTT. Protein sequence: CASSTRSGLSRRDTQYF. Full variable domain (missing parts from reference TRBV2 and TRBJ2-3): EPEVTQTPSHQVTQMGQEVILRCVPISNHLYFYWYRQILGQKVEFLVSFYNNEISEKSEIFDDQFSVERPDGSNFTLKIRSTKLEDSAMYFCASSTRSGLSRRDTQYFGPGTRLTVL.

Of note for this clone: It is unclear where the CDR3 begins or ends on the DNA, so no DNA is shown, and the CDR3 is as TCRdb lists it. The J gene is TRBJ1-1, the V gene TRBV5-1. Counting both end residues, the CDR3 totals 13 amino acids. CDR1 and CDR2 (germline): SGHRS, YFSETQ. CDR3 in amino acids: CASSGGATFGAFF.

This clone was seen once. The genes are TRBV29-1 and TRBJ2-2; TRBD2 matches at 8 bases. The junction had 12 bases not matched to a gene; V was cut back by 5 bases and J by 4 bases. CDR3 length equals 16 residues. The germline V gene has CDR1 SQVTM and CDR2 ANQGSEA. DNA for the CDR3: TGCAGCGTTAGGGGTCCCGGGACTAGACTCACCGGGGAGCTGTTTTTT. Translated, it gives CSVRGPGTRLTGELFF.

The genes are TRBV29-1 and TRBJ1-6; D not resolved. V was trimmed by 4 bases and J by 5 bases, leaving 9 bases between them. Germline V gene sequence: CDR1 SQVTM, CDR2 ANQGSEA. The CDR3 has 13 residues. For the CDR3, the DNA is TGCAGCGTTGGATGGCAGAATAATTCACCCCTCCACTTT. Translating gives CSVGWQNNSPLHF.

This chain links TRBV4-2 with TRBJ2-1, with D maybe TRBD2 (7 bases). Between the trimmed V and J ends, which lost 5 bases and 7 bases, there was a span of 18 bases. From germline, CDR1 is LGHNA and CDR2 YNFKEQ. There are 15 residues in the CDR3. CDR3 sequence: CASSEGGLRQNEQFF. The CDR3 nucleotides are TGTGCCAGCAGCGAGGGGGGGTTGAGACAGAATGAGCAGTTCTTC.

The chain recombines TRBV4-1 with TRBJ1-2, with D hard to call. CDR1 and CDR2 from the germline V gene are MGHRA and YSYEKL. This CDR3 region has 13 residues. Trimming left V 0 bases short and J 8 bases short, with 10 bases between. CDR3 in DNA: TGCGCCAGCAGCCAAGATGCTGGTGGGGGCTACACCTTC. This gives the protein CASSQDAGGGYTF.

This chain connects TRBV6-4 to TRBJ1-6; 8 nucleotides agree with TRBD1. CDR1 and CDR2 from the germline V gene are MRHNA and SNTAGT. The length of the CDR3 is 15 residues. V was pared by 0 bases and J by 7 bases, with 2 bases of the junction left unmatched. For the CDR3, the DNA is TGTGCCAGCAGTGACTCAACAGGGGGGAATTCACCCCTCCACTTT. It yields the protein CASSDSTGGNSPLHF.

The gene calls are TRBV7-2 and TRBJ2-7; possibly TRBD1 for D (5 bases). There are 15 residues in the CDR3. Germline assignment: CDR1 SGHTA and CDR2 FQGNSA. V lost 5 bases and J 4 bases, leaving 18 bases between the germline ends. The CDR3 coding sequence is TGTGCCAGCAGCCGGACCGCAGCGCAGGGTTACGAGCAGTACTTC. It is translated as CASSRTAAQGYEQYF. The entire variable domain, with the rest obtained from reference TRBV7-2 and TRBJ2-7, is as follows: GAGVSQSPSNKVTEKGKDVELRCDPISGHTALYWYRQSLGQGLEFLIYFQGNSAPDKSGLPSDRFSAERTGGSVSTLTIQRTQQEDSAVYLCASSRTAAQGYEQYFGPGTRLTVT.

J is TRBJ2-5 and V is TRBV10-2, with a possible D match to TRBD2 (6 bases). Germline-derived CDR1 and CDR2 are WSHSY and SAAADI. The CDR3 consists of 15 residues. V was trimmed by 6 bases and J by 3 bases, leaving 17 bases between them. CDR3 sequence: CASRRTGVGKETQYF. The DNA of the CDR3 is TGCGCCAGCAGGCGAACGGGAGTGGGGAAAGAGACCCAGTACTTC.

As DNA, the CDR3 is TGTGCCAGTAGTGTCCGCGGGCCTTCCTCCTACGAGCAGTACTTC. It codes for CASSVRGPSSYEQYF. This chain links TRBV19 with TRBJ2-5, with a tentative D call TRBD2 (5 bases). The tail of the sequence fits TRBJ2-7 better, so the J call may be wrong. From germline, CDR1 is LNHDA and CDR2 SQIVND (reference sequence). The CDR3 has 15 residues.

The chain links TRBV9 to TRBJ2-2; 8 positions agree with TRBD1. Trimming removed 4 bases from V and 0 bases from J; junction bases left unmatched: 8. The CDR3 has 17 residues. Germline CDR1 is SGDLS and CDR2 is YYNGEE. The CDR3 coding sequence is TGTGCCAGCAGCCCATGGGCAGGGGGCGCGAACACCGGGGAGCTGTTTTTT. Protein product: CASSPWAGGANTGELFF.

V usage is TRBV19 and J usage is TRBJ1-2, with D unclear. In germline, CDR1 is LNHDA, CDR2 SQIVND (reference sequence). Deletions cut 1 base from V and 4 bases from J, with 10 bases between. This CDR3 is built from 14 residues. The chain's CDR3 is CASSIGLVGYGYTF. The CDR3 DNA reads TGTGCCAGTAGTATAGGGCTCGTCGGCTATGGCTACACCTTC.

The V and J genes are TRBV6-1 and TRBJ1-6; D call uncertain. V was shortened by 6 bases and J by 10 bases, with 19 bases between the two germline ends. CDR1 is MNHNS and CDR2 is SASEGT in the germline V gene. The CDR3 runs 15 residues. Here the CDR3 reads CASSLLTEPWSPLHF. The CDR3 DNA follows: TGTGCCAGCAGCCTCCTAACCGAACCTTGGTCACCCCTCCACTTT.

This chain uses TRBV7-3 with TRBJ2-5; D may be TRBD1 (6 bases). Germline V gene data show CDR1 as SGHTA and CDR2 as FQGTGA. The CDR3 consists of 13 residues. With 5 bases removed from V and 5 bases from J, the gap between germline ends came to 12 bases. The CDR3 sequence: CASSLLQGETQYF. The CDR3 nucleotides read TGTGCCAGCAGCCTGTTACAGGGCGAGACCCAGTACTTC.